Given below is one T cell receptor beta chain in context. V was shortened by 8 bases and J by 5 bases, with 15 bases between the two germline ends. This CDR3 comprises 13 residues. Germline loops: CDR1 MNHNY, CDR2 SVGAGI (reference sequence). The entry originates in a study of cytomegalovirus exposure and HLA in healthy donors. Measured with immunoSEQ multiplex PCR; TCRdb has only the in-frame clones, and not every one. The sample holds some 180,000 clones, approximately 86% seen once. The sequencing input was PBMCs. The V and J genes are TRBV6-6 and TRBJ2-5, with D perhaps TRBD1 or TRBD2 (5 bases each). This TCR was sampled from a man aged 25 to 40 in good health and CMV-seropositive. The CDR3 here is CASGLQGGETQYF. The CDR3 DNA sequence: TGTGCCAGCGGCCTTCAGGGCGGGGAGACCCAGTACTTC.